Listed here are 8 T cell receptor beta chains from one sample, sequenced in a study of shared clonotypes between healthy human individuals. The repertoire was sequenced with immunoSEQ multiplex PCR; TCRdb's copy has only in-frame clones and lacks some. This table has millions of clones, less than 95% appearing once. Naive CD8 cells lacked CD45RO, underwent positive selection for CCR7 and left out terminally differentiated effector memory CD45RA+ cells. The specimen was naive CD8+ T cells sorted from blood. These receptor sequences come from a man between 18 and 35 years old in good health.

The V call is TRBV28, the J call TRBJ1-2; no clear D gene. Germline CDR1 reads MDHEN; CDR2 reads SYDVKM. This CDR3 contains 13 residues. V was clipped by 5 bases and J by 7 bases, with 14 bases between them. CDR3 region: CASSPTLGPGYTF. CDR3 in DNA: TGTGCCAGCAGTCCCACTTTAGGGCCTGGCTACACCTTC.

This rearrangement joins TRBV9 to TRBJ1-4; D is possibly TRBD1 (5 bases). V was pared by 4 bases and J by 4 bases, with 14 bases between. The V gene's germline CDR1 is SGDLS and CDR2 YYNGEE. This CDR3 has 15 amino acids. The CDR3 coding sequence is TGTGCCAGCAGCCCGTCGGGGCTGGGTAATGAAAAACTGTTTTTT. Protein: CASSPSGLGNEKLFF.

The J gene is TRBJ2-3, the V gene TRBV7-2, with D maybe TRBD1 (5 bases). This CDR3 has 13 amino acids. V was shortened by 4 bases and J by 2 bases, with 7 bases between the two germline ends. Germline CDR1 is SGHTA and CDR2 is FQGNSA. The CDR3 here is CASSSDNTDTQYF. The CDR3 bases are TGTGCCAGCAGCTCGGACAACACAGATACGCAGTATTTT.

DNA of the CDR3: TGTGCCAGCAGGGCTCAAGTTGGCGGGGAGCTGTTTTTT. Encoded protein: CASRAQVGGELFF. The rearrangement uses TRBV7-9 and TRBJ2-2; D call uncertain. This CDR3 has 13 residues. Trimming stripped 6 bases from V and 7 bases from J, with 12 bases between. CDR1 is SEHNR and CDR2 is FQNEAQ in the germline V gene (reference sequence).

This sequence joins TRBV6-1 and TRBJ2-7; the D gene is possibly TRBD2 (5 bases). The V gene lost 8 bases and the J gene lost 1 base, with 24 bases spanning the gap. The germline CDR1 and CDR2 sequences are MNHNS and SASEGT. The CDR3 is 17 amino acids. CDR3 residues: CASGARGPAGVSYEQYF. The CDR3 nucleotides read TGTGCCAGCGGTGCCAGAGGACCCGCCGGGGTATCCTACGAGCAGTACTTC.

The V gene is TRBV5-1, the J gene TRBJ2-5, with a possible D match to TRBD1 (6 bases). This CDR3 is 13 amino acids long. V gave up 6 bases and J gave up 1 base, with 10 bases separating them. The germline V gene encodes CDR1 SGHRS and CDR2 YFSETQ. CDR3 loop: CASTTGIQETQYF. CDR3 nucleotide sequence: TGCGCCAGCACTACAGGGATCCAAGAGACCCAGTACTTC. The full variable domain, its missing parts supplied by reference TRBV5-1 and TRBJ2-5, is KAGVTQTPRYLIKTRGQQVTLSCSPISGHRSVSWYQQTPGQGLQFLFEYFSETQRNKGNFPGRFSGRQFSNSRSEMNVSTLELGDSALYLCASTTGIQETQYFGPGTRLLVL.

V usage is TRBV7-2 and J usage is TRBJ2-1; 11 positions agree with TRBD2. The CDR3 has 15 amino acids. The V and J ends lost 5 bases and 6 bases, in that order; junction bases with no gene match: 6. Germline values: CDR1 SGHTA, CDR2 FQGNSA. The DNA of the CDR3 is TGTGCCAGCAGCCTCGGGACTAGCGGAGGCAATGAGCAGTTCTTC. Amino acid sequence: CASSLGTSGGNEQFF.

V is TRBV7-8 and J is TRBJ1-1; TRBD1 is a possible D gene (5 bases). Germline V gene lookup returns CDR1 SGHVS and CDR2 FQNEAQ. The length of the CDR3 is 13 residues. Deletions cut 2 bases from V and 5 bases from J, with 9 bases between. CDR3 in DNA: TGTGCCAGCAGCTTATTCGAGGGGACTGAAGCTTTCTTT. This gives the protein CASSLFEGTEAFF. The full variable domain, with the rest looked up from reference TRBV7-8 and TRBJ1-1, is GAGVSQSPRYKVAKRGQDVALRCDPISGHVSLFWYQQALGQGPEFLTYFQNEAQLDKSGLPSDRFFAERPEGSVSTLKIQRTQQEDSAVYLCASSLFEGTEAFFGQGTRLTVV.